This T cell receptor (beta chain) originates from a study of T cells in Graves' hyperthyroidism and ophthalmopathy (dated 2019 in TCRdb). For the study in its entirety: Peripheral blood was sampled at the time of initial diagnosis, prior to any treatment. According to the paper, TCR Vbeta CDR3 sequencing was carried out on 135 peripheral blood samples, which came from fewer than 50 ophthalmopathy, approximately 78 hyperthyroidism and approximately 17 progressor patients. After sampling, hyperthyroidism patients received methimazole starting at 30 mg daily, and ophthalmopathy patients received high-dose intravenous methylprednisolone. The approximately 100 discovery patients were randomly divided into training and test sets at a 7:3 ratio. An independent validation cohort of fewer than 20 hyperthyroidism patients and about 15 patients who later progressed to ophthalmopathy tested prospective prediction of ophthalmopathy. In addition, the study compared T-cell repertoires in thyroid tissue and in blood from roughly six Graves' hyperthyroidism patients. A discovery cohort of about 96 patients, fewer than 50 with Graves' ophthalmopathy and under 60 with stable Graves' hyperthyroidism, was used to find distinguishing TCR V-J signatures. Findings and caveats that apply to the study as a whole: Most expanded thyroid clonotypes (frequency above 0.001) were also found in blood, which suggests that blood repertoires may mirror thyroid immune responses. Sample size was not statistically predetermined, and blinding of investigators to group allocation was not performed. During validation, the model predicted progression to ophthalmopathy a median of around 6 months ahead of onset, with 60% to 71% sensitivity and 72.22% specificity. A 13 V-J signature model separated ophthalmopathy from stable hyperthyroidism, with over 85% sensitivity and 81.08% specificity in cross-validation and 80%/75% in testing.

Hyperthyroidism patients were newly diagnosed, with disease duration under 2 months, and aged 18 to 65 years. Any patient with an uncontrolled infection, another autoimmune disease, pregnancy or lactation was excluded. Diagnoses relied on clinical symptoms, serum thyroxine and TRAb, thyroid ultrasound and orbital computed tomography. Blood from progressor patients was collected at the time of first diagnosis with hyperthyroidism, before any ophthalmopathy symptoms had appeared. PBMCs were separated from 8 to 10 ml of fresh peripheral blood using Ficoll-Paque density gradient centrifugation. Progressor patients were first diagnosed with Graves' hyperthyroidism and then developed ophthalmopathy during follow-up. Trizol reagent was used to extract total RNA, and RNA quality was then checked on an Agilent 2100 Bioanalyzer. CDR1 and CDR2 are drawn from the germline V gene: SGHRS, YFSETQ. The junction carries 6 bases between V and J, which are trimmed by 5 bases and 6 bases respectively. The CDR3 runs 12 amino acids, cysteine and phenylalanine included. Of the read, only the CDR3 DNA is kept; its 36 bases are in frame from base 1.

A word on this clonotype: Its recognized antigen is unknown. No base quality values were provided; no much bigger clone lies one nucleotide off.

The TCR beta CDR3 regions were amplified from RNA transcripts. The TCR CDR3 was subjected to a first round of RT-PCR using the HTBI primer set and the Qiagen OneStep RT-PCR kit. The libraries were constructed in a second round of multiplex PCR and then size-selected and purified. Libraries were sequenced paired-end with 100 bp reads on an Illumina HiSeq2000. As for the original processing: SOAPnuke was used to process the raw data, with reads discarded if the reads contained adapters or uncalled bases, had a mean Phred below 15, or lacked an exact constant-primer or identifier match. COPE v1.2.5 was used to merge high-quality paired reads, and clonotypes were defined as unique nucleotide sequences. MiTCR v1.1 was used to align the clonotypes against IMGT TRBV, TRBD and TRBJ reference segments. The analysis included only V-J combinations with a frequency above 0.0001, which together covered around 99% of the repertoires. A TCS score was defined as the ratio of F50 (clonal expansion) to E x V (chaos), with BLOSUM62-based TCRdist applied between CDR3 peptides within each V-J. Welch's t-statistics and random forest reduced 450 to 600 V-J features to roughly 13, which were used in a naive Bayes classifier (R e1071). Starting from the raw public reads, TCRdb applied fastp trimming at Q25, assembled clones with MiXCR and retained in-frame beta chains. Rows are combined by CDR3 protein, so each entry shows the most common genes and DNA. The authors' filters were not applied to this entry. The sample profile shows roughly 360,000 distinct CDR3 sequences; about 13% of them were found once. Clones ranked in the top ten supply around 21% of the sample.

The chain couples TRBV5-1 to TRBJ1-6; the D gene is not confidently resolved. The receptor's source is a man between 25 and 39 years old with Graves' hyperthyroidism that later progressed to Graves' ophthalmopathy. The specimen sequenced was blood. Here the CDR3 is given as CASRGSNSPLHF. The DNA reads TGCGCCAGCAGAGGGTCTAATTCACCCCTCCACTTT.